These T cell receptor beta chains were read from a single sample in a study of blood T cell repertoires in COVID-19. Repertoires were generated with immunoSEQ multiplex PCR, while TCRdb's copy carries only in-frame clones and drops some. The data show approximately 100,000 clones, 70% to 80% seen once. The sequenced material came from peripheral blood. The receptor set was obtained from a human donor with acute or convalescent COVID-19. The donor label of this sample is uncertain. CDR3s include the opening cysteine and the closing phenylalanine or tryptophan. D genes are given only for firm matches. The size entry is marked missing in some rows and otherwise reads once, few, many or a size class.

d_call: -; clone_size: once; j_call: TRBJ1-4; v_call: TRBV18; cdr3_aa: CASSLDSNEKLFF; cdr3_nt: TGTGCCAGCTCACTGGACAGTAATGAAAAACTGTTTTTT
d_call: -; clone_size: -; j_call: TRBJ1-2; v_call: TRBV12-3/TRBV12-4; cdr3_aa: CASSGISGYGYTF; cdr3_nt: TGTGCCAGCAGTGGGATATCGGGGTATGGCTACACCTTC
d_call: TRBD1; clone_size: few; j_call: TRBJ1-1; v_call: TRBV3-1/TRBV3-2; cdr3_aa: CASSQPGGSAFF; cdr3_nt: TGTGCCAGCAGCCAACCAGGGGGCAGCGCTTTCTTT
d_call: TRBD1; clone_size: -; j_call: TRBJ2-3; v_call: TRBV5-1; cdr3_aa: CASTFGTGADTQYF; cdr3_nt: TGCGCCAGCACCTTTGGTACAGGGGCAGATACGCAGTATTTT
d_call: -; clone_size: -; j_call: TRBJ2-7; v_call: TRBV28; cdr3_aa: CASSPQSAGIKWEQYF; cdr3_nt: TGTGCCAGCAGCCCACAATCGGCCGGGATAAAGTGGGAGCAGTACTTC
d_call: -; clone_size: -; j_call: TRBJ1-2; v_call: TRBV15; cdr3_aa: CATSRYPTGAGGSGYTF; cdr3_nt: TGTGCCACCAGCAGATATCCAACCGGCGCGGGAGGGAGCGGCTACACCTTC
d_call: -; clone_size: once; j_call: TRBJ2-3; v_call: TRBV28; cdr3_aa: CASSLSLDTQYF; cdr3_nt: TGTGCCAGCAGTTTGTCCCTGGATACGCAGTATTTT
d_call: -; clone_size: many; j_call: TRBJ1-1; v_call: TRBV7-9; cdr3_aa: CASRGENTEAFF; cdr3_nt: TGTGCCAGTAGGGGTGAGAACACTGAAGCTTTCTTT
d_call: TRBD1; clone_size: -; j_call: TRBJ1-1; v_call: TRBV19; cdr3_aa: CASTRQGNWNTEAFF; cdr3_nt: TGTGCCAGTACAAGACAGGGAAATTGGAACACTGAAGCTTTCTTT
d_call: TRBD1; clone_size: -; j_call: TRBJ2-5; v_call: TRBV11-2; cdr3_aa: CASSSGQIRETQYF; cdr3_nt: TGTGCCAGCAGCTCGGGACAGATACGGGAGACCCAGTACTTC
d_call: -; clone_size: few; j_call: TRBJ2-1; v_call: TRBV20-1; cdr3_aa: CSARPGGAEFF; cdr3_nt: TGCAGTGCTCGGCCGGGGGGCGCGGAGTTCTTC
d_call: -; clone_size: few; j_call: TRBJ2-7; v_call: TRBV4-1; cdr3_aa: CASRPRSESSYEQYF; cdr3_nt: TGCGCCAGCAGACCCCGGAGCGAGAGCTCCTACGAGCAGTACTTC